This TCR beta chain stems from a study of T cells after yellow fever vaccination. Whole-study results and caveats: Across the CD4 and CD8 compartments, a small share of clonotypes was present in both. Secondary responses were weaker yet peaked faster, day 5 versus 15.

Germline V gives CDR1 MGHDK, CDR2 SYGVNS. The CDR3 runs to 14 residues. V lost 4 bases, J lost 4 bases, and 11 bases lay in between. TCRdb used MiXCR to reprocess the 5' RACE reads, holding one entry per CDR3 protein. The data hold about 74,000 distinct CDR3 sequences, with more than 5.5% observed a single time. A word on this clonotype: No antigen is known for it.

The starting material was CD8+ T cells sorted from PBMCs, obtained less than 6 days after the first yellow fever vaccination. This receptor was identified in a man aged 18 to 35 who received the YFV17D yellow fever vaccine. The genes are TRBV25-1 and TRBJ2-1; D is perhaps TRBD1 or TRBD2 (6 bases each). In DNA, the CDR3 is TGTGCCAGCAGTGTGAGGGGGGAATACAATGAGCAGTTCTTC. The encoded protein is CASSVRGEYNEQFF. Drawing the rest from reference TRBV25-1 and TRBJ2-1, the complete variable domain is EADIYQTPRYLVIGTGKKITLECSQTMGHDKMYWYQQDPGMELHLIHYSYGVNSTEKGDLSSESTVSRIRTEHFPLTLESARPSHTSQYLCASSVRGEYNEQFFGPGTRLTVL.